This entry describes one TCR beta chain. The source of the sample is a study of T cells in Graves' hyperthyroidism and ophthalmopathy. The investigators amplified TCR beta CDR3 regions from RNA transcripts. The primer set for the first-round RT-PCR of the TCR CDR3 was HTBI. One entry per CDR3 protein results from TCRdb running MiXCR on the multiplex PCR reads. The sample has hundreds of thousands of distinct CDR3 sequences, roughly 25% seen once; the top ten hold over 70%. V was pared by 2 bases and J by 6 bases, with 23 bases between. The CDR3 is 18 residues long. CDR1 and CDR2 from the germline V gene are SGHVS and FNYEAQ. These patients, aged 18 to 65, had recently diagnosed hyperthyroidism lasting under 2 months.

This chain links TRBV7-6 with TRBJ1-5; a possible D gene is TRBD1 (6 bases). Sequencing was carried out using blood. The receptor comes from a man aged 50-59 years with Graves' hyperthyroidism. As DNA, the CDR3 is TGTGCCAGCAGCTTAAGATGGGGGGCGCTTCGGATCGGTCAGCCCCAGCATTTT. This gives the protein CASSLRWGALRIGQPQHF. Looking up the rest from reference TRBV7-6 and TRBJ1-5 gives the full variable domain: GAGVSQSPRYKVTKRGQDVALRCDPISGHVSLYWYRQALGQGPEFLTYFNYEAQQDKSGLPNDRFSAERPEGSISTLTIQRTEQRDSAMYRCASSLRWGALRIGQPQHFGDGTRLSIL.